The clone carrying this T cell receptor beta chain was picked up many times. Researchers took RNA transcripts and amplified the TCR beta CDR3 regions from them. An initial round of RT-PCR targeting the TCR CDR3 relied on the HTBI primer set. Via MiXCR, TCRdb re-called the multiplex PCR reads, giving one row per CDR3 protein. This table has hundreds of thousands of distinct CDR3 sequences, less than 45% appearing once. CDR1 is SGHTA and CDR2 is FQGNSA in the germline V gene. The CDR3 length is 15 residues. The ends lost 7 bases at V and 6 bases at J; junction bases unmatched: 9. This sample was included in a study of T cells in Graves' hyperthyroidism and ophthalmopathy.

The chain is built from TRBV7-2 and TRBJ2-5, with TRBD2 matching 12 bases. Sequenced input: peripheral blood or thyroid tissue (not recorded which). The receptor was isolated from an adult man with Graves' disease, either hyperthyroidism or ophthalmopathy (not recorded which). CDR3 DNA sequence: TGTGCCAGCATTCGACTAGCGGGAGTCCATAAGACCCAGTACTTC. It translates to CASIRLAGVHKTQYF.